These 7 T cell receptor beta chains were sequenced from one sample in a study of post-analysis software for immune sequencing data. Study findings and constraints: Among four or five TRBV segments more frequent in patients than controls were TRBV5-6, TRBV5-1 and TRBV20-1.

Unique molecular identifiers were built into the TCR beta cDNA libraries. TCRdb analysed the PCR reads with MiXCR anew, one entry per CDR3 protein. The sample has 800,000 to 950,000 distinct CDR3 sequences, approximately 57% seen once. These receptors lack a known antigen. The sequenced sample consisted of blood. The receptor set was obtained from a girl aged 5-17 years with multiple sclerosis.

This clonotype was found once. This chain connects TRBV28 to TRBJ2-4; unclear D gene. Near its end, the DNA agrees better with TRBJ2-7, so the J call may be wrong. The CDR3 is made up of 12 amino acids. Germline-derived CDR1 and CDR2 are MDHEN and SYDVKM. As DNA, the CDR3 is TGTGCCAGCAGTCCACTCTTGTACGAGCAGTACTTC. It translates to CASSPLLYEQYF.

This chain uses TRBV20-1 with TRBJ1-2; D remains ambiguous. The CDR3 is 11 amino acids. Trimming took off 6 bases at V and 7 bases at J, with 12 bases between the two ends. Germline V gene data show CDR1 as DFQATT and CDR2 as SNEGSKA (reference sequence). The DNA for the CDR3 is TGCAGTGCACTGAGGACGATTGGCTACACCTTC. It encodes CSALRTIGYTF.

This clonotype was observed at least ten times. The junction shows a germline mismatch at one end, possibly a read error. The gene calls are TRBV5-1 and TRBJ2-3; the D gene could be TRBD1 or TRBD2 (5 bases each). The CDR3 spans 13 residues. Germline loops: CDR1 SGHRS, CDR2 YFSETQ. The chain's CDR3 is CASSRDSTDTQYF. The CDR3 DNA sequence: TGTGCCAGCAGCCGGGACAGCACAGATACGCAGTATTTT.

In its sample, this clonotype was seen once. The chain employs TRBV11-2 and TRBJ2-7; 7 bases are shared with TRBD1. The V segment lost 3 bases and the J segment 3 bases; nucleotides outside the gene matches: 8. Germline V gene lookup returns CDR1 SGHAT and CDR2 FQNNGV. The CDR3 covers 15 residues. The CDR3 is CASSFPGRGYYEQYF. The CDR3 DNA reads TGTGCCAGCAGCTTTCCCGGCAGGGGGTACTACGAGCAGTACTTC.

CDR3 nucleotides: TGTGCCGGAAGTTTCGCTTTGTTGGGGACTCGGTACTTC. This gives the protein CAGSFALLGTRYF. The chain recombines TRBV28 with TRBJ2-7; a possible D gene is TRBD2 (6 bases). The CDR3 consists of 13 residues. The V and J ends lost 11 bases and 12 bases respectively, with 26 bases between them. Germline CDR1 reads MDHEN; CDR2 reads SYDVKM.

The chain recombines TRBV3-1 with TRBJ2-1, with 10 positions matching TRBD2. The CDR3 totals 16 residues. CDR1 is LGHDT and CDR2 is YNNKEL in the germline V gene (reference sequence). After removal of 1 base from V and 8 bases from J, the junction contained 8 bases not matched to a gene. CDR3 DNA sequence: TGTGCCAGCAGCCAAGCTAGCGGGAGCCCCAGGGATGAGCAGTTCTTC. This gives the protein CASSQASGSPRDEQFF.

The CDR3 DNA is TGCAGTGCTAGAGCCTTCATATCCCCCGGTACTGAAGCTTTCTTT. This translates into CSARAFISPGTEAFF. V usage is TRBV20-1 and J usage is TRBJ1-1, with D uncertain. The germline gives CDR1 DFQATT, CDR2 SNEGSKA (reference sequence). The length of the CDR3 is 15 residues. V was shortened by 1 base and J by 5 bases, with 17 bases between the two germline ends.